These T cell receptor beta chains were read from a single sample in a study of blood T cell repertoires in COVID-19. TCRdb's copy holds only in-frame clones and misses some; the assay was immunoSEQ multiplex PCR. In the table there are over 600,000 clones, 80% to 90% of which are singletons. The sequenced material came from peripheral blood. The receptors stem from a woman in her late teens or twenties with acute or convalescent COVID-19. The CDR3 runs from the conserved cysteine through the conserved F or W. A D gene is named only where the DNA matches it firmly. Clone size, where shown, is once, few, many, or a class for clones that have expanded.

clone size	D gene	J gene	V gene	CDR3 protein	CDR3 DNA
NA	NA	TRBJ2-3	TRBV7-3	CASSLKRRGDTQYF	TGTGCCAGCAGCTTAAAGCGCCGGGGAGATACGCAGTATTTT
NA	TRBD1	TRBJ2-2	TRBV2	CASKGAVNTGELFF	TGTGCCAGCAAGGGGGCAGTAAACACCGGGGAGCTGTTTTTT
NA	TRBD1	TRBJ2-1	TRBV11-3	CASSPRQGIHNEQFF	TGTGCCAGCAGCCCACGACAGGGAATCCACAATGAGCAGTTCTTC
once	TRBD1	TRBJ1-1	TRBV6-6	CASPRDRGDTEAFF	TGTGCCAGCCCCCGGGACAGGGGGGACACTGAAGCTTTCTTT
NA	NA	TRBJ2-2	TRBV27	CASSLVAAGATGELFF	TGTGCCAGCAGTTTGGTGGCGGCGGGGGCCACCGGGGAGCTGTTTTTT
NA	NA	TRBJ1-6	TRBV9	CASSVGGSSYNSPLHF	TGTGCCAGCAGCGTAGGCGGGAGCTCCTATAATTCACCCCTCCACTTT
NA	NA	TRBJ1-1	TRBV5-8	CASSLGWNSGTEAFF	TGTGCCAGCAGCTTGGGGTGGAACAGTGGCACTGAAGCTTTCTTT
NA	NA	TRBJ2-7	TRBV4-3	CASSQDGGQPYEQYF	TGCGCCAGCAGCCAAGATGGCGGCCAGCCGTACGAGCAGTACTTC
NA	TRBD1	TRBJ1-5	TRBV24-1	CATSDGQGHQPQHF	TGTGCCACCAGTGACGGACAGGGGCATCAGCCCCAGCATTTT
NA	TRBD1	TRBJ1-1	TRBV24-1	CATSVAGGSEAFF	TGTGCCACCAGTGTAGCAGGGGGATCTGAAGCTTTCTTT
NA	NA	TRBJ1-5	TRBV9	CASSVEGTRNQPQHF	TGTGCCAGCAGCGTGGAAGGGACACGTAATCAGCCCCAGCATTTT
NA	NA	TRBJ2-7	TRBV19	CASSQGTYEQYF	TGTGCCAGTAGCCAGGGAACCTACGAGCAGTACTTC
NA	NA	TRBJ2-7	TRBV27	CASRGARPEQYF	TGTGCCAGCAGGGGGGCGCGTCCCGAGCAGTACTTC
NA	NA	TRBJ2-1	TRBV10-3	CAISEGPSSYNEQFF	TGTGCCATCAGTGAGGGGCCGAGCTCCTACAATGAGCAGTTCTTC
NA	TRBD1	TRBJ2-7	TRBV9	CARGTGVSYEQYF	TGTGCCAGAGGGACAGGGGTGTCCTACGAGCAGTACTTC
NA	TRBD1	TRBJ1-1	TRBV9	CASSVTGARTEAFF	TGTGCCAGCAGCGTAACAGGGGCCCGCACTGAAGCTTTCTTT
once	NA	TRBJ2-7	TRBV19	CASSIRAGPYEQYF	TGTGCCAGTAGTATAAGGGCGGGGCCGTACGAGCAGTACTTC
NA	NA	TRBJ1-1	TRBV6-6	CASRRGANTEAFF	TGTGCCAGCCGACGGGGGGCGAACACTGAAGCTTTCTTT
NA	NA	TRBJ1-1	TRBV19	CASSTYRVNTEAFF	TGTGCCAGTAGTACTTACAGGGTGAACACTGAAGCTTTCTTT
NA	NA	TRBJ2-7	TRBV4-1	CASSQGEHSAYEQYF	TGCGCCAGCAGCCAAGGGGAGCACTCGGCCTACGAGCAGTACTTC
NA	NA	TRBJ2-7	TRBV3-1/TRBV3-2	CASSQGRLLEQYF	TGTGCCAGCAGCCAAGGTCGACTATTAGAGCAGTACTTC
NA	NA	TRBJ2-1	TRBV9	CASSIELRGPYNEQFF	TGTGCCAGCAGCATAGAACTCAGGGGACCCTACAATGAGCAGTTCTTC
NA	NA	TRBJ2-5	TRBV3-1/TRBV3-2	CASSQEGQGFETQYF	TGTGCCAGCAGCCAAGAAGGGCAGGGGTTCGAGACCCAGTACTTC
NA	NA	TRBJ1-1	TRBV4-3	CASSSARGNTEAFF	TGCGCCAGCAGCTCGGCCAGGGGGAACACTGAAGCTTTCTTT
NA	TRBD2	TRBJ2-2	TRBV7-3	CASSLSRGVNTGELFF	TGTGCCAGCAGCTTAAGTCGGGGGGTCAACACCGGGGAGCTGTTTTTT
NA	NA	TRBJ1-4	TRBV30	CAWRRGQNNEKLFF	TGTGCCTGGAGGCGGGGGCAGAATAATGAAAAACTGTTTTTT
NA	NA	TRBJ1-1	TRBV11-1	CASSSGEPVAEAFF	TGTGCCAGCAGCTCGGGGGAGCCAGTGGCTGAAGCTTTCTTT
NA	NA	TRBJ2-5	TRBV24-1	CATSDLEPRGTQYF	TGTGCCACCAGTGATCTTGAACCCCGGGGGACCCAGTACTTC
NA	NA	TRBJ2-3	TRBV5-1	CASRASHDTQYF	TGCGCCAGCAGGGCTAGTCATGATACGCAGTATTTT
NA	TRBD2	TRBJ2-4	TRBV13	CASSSAGGRAKNIQYF	TGTGCCAGCAGCTCAGCGGGGGGGCGGGCCAAAAACATTCAGTACTTC
NA	NA	TRBJ1-4	TRBV12-5	CASGLDRQGNEKLFF	TGTGCTAGTGGTTTGGATCGTCAGGGAAATGAAAAACTGTTTTTT
NA	TRBD1	TRBJ2-3	TRBV5-4	CASSAGQGRTDTQYF	TGTGCCAGCAGCGCGGGACAGGGCCGCACAGATACGCAGTATTTT
NA	TRBD1	TRBJ1-2	TRBV11-2	CASSFGQGAFYGYTF	TGTGCCAGCAGCTTTGGACAGGGGGCGTTCTATGGCTACACCTTC
NA	TRBD1	TRBJ2-7	TRBV10-3	CAIREDRVRYEQYF	TGTGCCATCAGAGAAGACAGGGTCAGATACGAGCAGTACTTC
NA	NA	TRBJ1-2	TRBV28	CASSLKWQGNNYGYTF	TGTGCCAGCAGTTTAAAGTGGCAGGGGAATAACTATGGCTACACCTTC
NA	NA	TRBJ1-1	TRBV5-1	CASSPEQSYTEAFF	TGCGCCAGCAGCCCCGAACAGAGCTACACTGAAGCTTTCTTT
NA	TRBD1	TRBJ1-2	TRBV9	CASSARTGGDGENTF	TGTGCCAGCAGCGCACGGACAGGGGGAGATGGGGAAAACACCTTC
NA	NA	TRBJ1-2	TRBV4-1	CASSHLSQGLAGYTF	TGCGCCAGCAGCCACCTCTCACAGGGTCTGGCTGGCTACACCTTC
NA	NA	TRBJ1-5	TRBV30	CAWARGGFQPQHF	TGTGCCTGGGCCCGGGGAGGGTTCCAGCCCCAGCATTTT
NA	NA	TRBJ1-2	TRBV7-9	CASSLGEGGYTF	TGTGCCAGCAGCTTGGGAGAGGGAGGCTACACCTTC
NA	NA	TRBJ1-4	TRBV6-5	CASSFNREKLFF	TGTGCCAGCAGTTTTAACAGGGAAAAACTGTTTTTT
NA	TRBD1	TRBJ2-3	TRBV6-5	CASRGTGTDTQYF	TGTGCCAGCAGAGGGACAGGCACAGATACGCAGTATTTT
NA	TRBD2	TRBJ2-3	TRBV7-2	CASSLGLAGPITDTQYF	TGTGCCAGCAGCTTAGGCCTAGCGGGGCCAATCACAGATACGCAGTATTTT
once	NA	TRBJ2-3	TRBV7-6	CASSADTQYF	TGTGCCAGCTCCGCAGATACGCAGTATTTT
NA	NA	TRBJ2-7	TRBV21-1	CASSKMFRTADNERYF	TGTGCCAGCAGCAAAATGTTTCGGACAGCGGACAACGAGCGGTACTTC
NA	NA	TRBJ2-5	TRBV5-1	CASSQGPNPEETQYF	TGCGCCAGCAGCCAAGGCCCGAACCCGGAGGAGACCCAGTACTTC
once	TRBD2	TRBJ2-1	TRBV5-1	CASSRETSGGYEQFF	TGCGCCAGCAGCCGCGAGACTAGCGGGGGATATGAGCAGTTCTTC
NA	NA	TRBJ1-1	TRBV11-2	CASRVWQENTEAFF	TGTGCCAGCAGGGTATGGCAGGAAAACACTGAAGCTTTCTTT
once	NA	TRBJ1-1	TRBV6-6	CASTRGGWEAFF	TGTGCCAGCACCCGGGGGGGGTGGGAAGCTTTCTTT
NA	TRBD2	TRBJ2-7	TRBV7-9	CASSFLAGSYEQYF	TGTGCCAGCAGCTTTCTAGCGGGGTCCTACGAGCAGTACTTC